This T cell receptor (beta chain) appears in the sequencing data of a study of T-cell reconstitution after alpha-beta-depleted transplantation in children. V was pared by 3 bases and J by 3 bases, with 9 bases of the junction left unmatched. CDR1 and CDR2 from the germline V gene are SGHDT and YYEEEE. The CDR3 is 16 amino acids. Unique molecular identifiers were incorporated when the TCRbeta library was constructed. Each CDR3 protein is one row after TCRdb ran MiXCR on the PCR reads. Of fewer than 750,000 distinct CDR3 sequences in the sample, roughly a quarter are singletons; the top ten hold 30% to 45%. This clonotype was seen more than once but under ten times.

The sequencing used PBMCs, collected before TCRalphabeta/CD19-depleted stem cell transplant. The clonotype was recovered from a boy younger than two with Wiskott-Aldrich syndrome, due to receive a stem cell transplant. The chain is built from TRBV5-6 and TRBJ2-7, with 10 bases lining up with TRBD2. CDR3 residues: CASSYPRGTSVYEQYF. CDR3 coding DNA: TGTGCCAGCAGCTATCCCCGCGGGACTAGCGTCTACGAGCAGTACTTC.